The 7 T cell receptor beta chains below were found in one sample sequenced in a study of blood T cell repertoires in COVID-19. Libraries were prepared by immunoSEQ multiplex PCR; TCRdb keeps only in-frame clonotypes and omits some of them. Of some 83,000 clones in the sample, 86% are singletons; the top ten hold about 7.8%. Material for sequencing was peripheral blood. These receptors came from a man over 45 with active COVID-19.

This clone showed up just a few times. The V and J genes are TRBV28 and TRBJ1-5; the D gene is possibly TRBD1 (6 bases). With 5 bases removed from V and 0 bases from J, the gap between germline ends came to 14 bases. This CDR3 contains 16 residues. The germline V gene has CDR1 MDHEN and CDR2 SYDVKM. The CDR3 sequence is CASSPGQRNSNQPQHF. The CDR3 coding sequence is TGTGCCAGCAGTCCCGGACAGAGGAATAGCAATCAGCCCCAGCATTTT.

V usage is TRBV24-1 and J usage is TRBJ1-6, with 10 positions matching TRBD1. V lost 4 bases and J lost 10; bases outside the gene matches: 6. The CDR3 length is 15 residues. Germline V gene lookup returns CDR1 KGHDR and CDR2 SFDVKD. CDR3 nucleotide sequence: TGTGCCACCAGTGAGGGGACAGGGGAAGGGTCACCCCTCCACTTT. Protein sequence: CATSEGTGEGSPLHF.

This chain uses TRBV30 with TRBJ1-1, with TRBD1 identical over 9 bases. CDR3 length: 14 amino acids. The V and J ends lost 2 bases and 4 bases, in that order; junction bases with no gene match: 5. CDR1 and CDR2 from the germline V gene are GTSNPN and SVGIG (reference sequence). The CDR3 spells CAWSRTGGFTEAFF. In DNA, the CDR3 is TGTGCCTGGAGTAGAACAGGGGGCTTCACTGAAGCTTTCTTT.

The chain links TRBV19 to TRBJ2-2, with D possibly being TRBD2 (5 bases). The length of the CDR3 is 16 residues. The V end lost 2 bases, the J end lost 5 bases, and 15 bases lay between the germline ends. CDR1 and CDR2 from the germline V gene are LNHDA and SQIVND (reference sequence). CDR3 sequence: CASSIISTGSTGELFF. In nucleotides, the CDR3 is TGTGCCAGTAGTATAATTTCGACGGGAAGTACCGGGGAGCTGTTTTTT.

The V gene is TRBV3-1 (or the pseudogene TRBV3-2), the J gene TRBJ1-5; unclear D gene. Trimming took 4 bases from V and 9 from J, leaving 16 bases between them. This CDR3 region has 14 residues. Germline V gene data show CDR1 as LGHDT and CDR2 as YNNKEL (reference sequence). The CDR3 nucleotides are TGTGCCAGCAGCCCATCCGGCAGGCATGGGCCCCAGCATTTT. Residues: CASSPSGRHGPQHF.

This chain connects TRBV5-1 to TRBJ2-5; TRBD2 matches at 14 bases. In germline, CDR1 is SGHRS, CDR2 YFSETQ. The CDR3 extends over 18 amino acids. Trimming removed 3 bases from V and 1 base from J; junction bases left unmatched: 8. The CDR3 DNA reads as TGCGCCAGCAGCTATGGACTAGCGGGGGGCAACCCCCAAGAGACCCAGTACTTC. As protein: CASSYGLAGGNPQETQYF.

This clone has only a few counts. The rearrangement joins TRBV4-2 to TRBJ1-1, with TRBD1 identical over 7 bases. The germline V gene has CDR1 LGHNA and CDR2 YNFKEQ. Trimming took 5 bases from V and 3 from J; bases not matched to a gene: 12. The CDR3 is made up of 16 amino acids. CDR3 sequence reads: CASSYTPGGADTEAFF. The DNA of the CDR3 is TGTGCCAGCAGCTACACCCCAGGGGGAGCGGACACTGAAGCTTTCTTT.